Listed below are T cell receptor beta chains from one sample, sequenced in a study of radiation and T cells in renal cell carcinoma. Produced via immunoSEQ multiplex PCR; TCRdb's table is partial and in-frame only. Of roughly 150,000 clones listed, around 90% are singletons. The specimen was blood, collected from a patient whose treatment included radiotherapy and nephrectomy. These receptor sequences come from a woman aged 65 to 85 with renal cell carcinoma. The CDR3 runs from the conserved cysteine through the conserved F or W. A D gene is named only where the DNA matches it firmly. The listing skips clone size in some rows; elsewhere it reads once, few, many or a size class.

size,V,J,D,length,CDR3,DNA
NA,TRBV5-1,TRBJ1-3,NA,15,CASSPNQGIGNTIYF,TGCGCCAGCAGTCCGAATCAGGGAATTGGAAACACCATATATTTT
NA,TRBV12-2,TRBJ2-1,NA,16,CASRLVKGISYNEQFF,TGTGCAAGTCGCTTAGTTAAAGGGATCTCCTACAATGAGCAGTTCTTC
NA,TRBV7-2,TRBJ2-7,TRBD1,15,CASSGGTGSAYEQYF,TGTGCCAGCAGCGGAGGGACAGGGTCGGCCTACGAGCAGTACTTC
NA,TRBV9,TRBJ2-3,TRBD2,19,CASSAHKLAGPQATDTQYF,TGTGCCAGCAGCGCTCACAAACTAGCGGGGCCACAGGCAACAGATACGCAGTATTTT
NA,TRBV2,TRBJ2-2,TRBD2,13,CASEGLAPGELFF,TGTGCCAGCGAAGGACTAGCGCCCGGGGAGCTGTTTTTT
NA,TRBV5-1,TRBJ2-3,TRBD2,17,CASSNRLAGGPMDTQYF,TGCGCCAGCAGCAACAGACTAGCGGGGGGGCCTATGGATACGCAGTATTTT
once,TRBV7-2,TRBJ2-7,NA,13,CASSSGRFYEQYF,TGTGCCAGCAGCTCCGGACGGTTCTACGAGCAGTACTTC
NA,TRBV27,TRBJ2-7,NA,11,CASSSPWEQYF,TGTGCCAGCAGTTCGCCGTGGGAGCAGTACTTC
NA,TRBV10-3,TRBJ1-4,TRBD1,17,CAISPGTGSTTNEKLFF,TGTGCCATCAGCCCCGGGACAGGGTCGACAACTAATGAAAAACTGTTTTTT
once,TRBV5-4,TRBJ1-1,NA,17,CASSSGQNLLPNTEAFF,TGTGCCAGCAGTTCCGGACAGAATTTACTCCCGAACACTGAAGCTTTCTTT
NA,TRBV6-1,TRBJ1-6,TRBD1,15,CASSRSDREGSPLHF,TGTGCCAGCAGTAGATCGGACAGGGAAGGATCACCCCTCCACTTT
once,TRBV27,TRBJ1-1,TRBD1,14,CASSPTGVNTEAFF,TGTGCCAGCAGTCCCACAGGGGTGAACACTGAAGCTTTCTTT
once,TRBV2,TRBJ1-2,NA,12,CASSYRDYGYTF,TGTGCCAGCAGCTACAGGGACTATGGCTACACCTTC
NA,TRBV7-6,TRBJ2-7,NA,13,CASSLTRPLEQYF,TGTGCCAGTTCGTTAACCAGGCCTCTCGAGCAGTACTTC
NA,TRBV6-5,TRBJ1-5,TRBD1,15,CASTAGDRGYQPQHF,TGTGCCAGCACCGCAGGGGACAGGGGGTATCAGCCCCAGCATTTT
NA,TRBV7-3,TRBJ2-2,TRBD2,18,CASSLKWGLASGTGELFF,TGTGCCAGCAGCTTAAAATGGGGACTAGCCTCGGGCACCGGGGAGCTGTTTTTT
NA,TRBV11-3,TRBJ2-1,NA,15,CASTRGAGLYNEQFF,TGTGCCAGCACCAGGGGAGCGGGGCTCTACAATGAGCAGTTCTTC
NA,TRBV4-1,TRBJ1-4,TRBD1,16,CASSPSLGQGNEKLFF,TGCGCCAGCAGCCCGTCCTTGGGACAGGGTAATGAAAAACTGTTTTTT
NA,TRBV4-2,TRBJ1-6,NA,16,CASSQGRNERGSPLHF,TGTGCCAGCAGCCAAGGAAGAAACGAACGGGGTTCACCCCTCCACTTT
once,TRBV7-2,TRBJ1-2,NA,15,CASSLGTTANYGYTF,TGTGCCAGCAGCTTGGGGACGACAGCGAACTATGGCTACACCTTC
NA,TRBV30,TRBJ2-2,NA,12,CAWTSWAGELFF,TGTGCCTGGACTAGCTGGGCCGGGGAGCTGTTTTTT
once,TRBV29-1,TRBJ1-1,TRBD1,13,CSAQRGGYTEAFF,TGCAGCGCTCAGAGAGGGGGCTATACTGAAGCTTTCTTT
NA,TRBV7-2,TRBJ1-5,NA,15,CASSLILKSNQPQHF,TGTGCCAGCAGCTTAATTCTCAAGAGCAATCAGCCCCAGCATTTT
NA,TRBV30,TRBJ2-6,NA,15,CAWSVQGPGANVLTF,TGTGCCTGGAGTGTACAGGGTCCTGGGGCCAACGTCCTGACTTTC
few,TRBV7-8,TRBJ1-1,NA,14,CASSILTGNTEAFF,TGTGCCAGCAGCATTTTGACGGGGAACACTGAAGCTTTCTTT
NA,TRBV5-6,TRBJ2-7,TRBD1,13,CASSTGTDYEQYF,TGTGCCAGCAGCACTGGGACAGACTACGAGCAGTACTTC
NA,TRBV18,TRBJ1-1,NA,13,CASSPDTNTEAFF,TGTGCCAGCTCACCCGACACGAACACTGAAGCTTTCTTT
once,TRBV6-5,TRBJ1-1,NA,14,CASSKSIRGTEAFF,TGTGCCAGCAGTAAATCAATCAGGGGCACTGAAGCTTTCTTT
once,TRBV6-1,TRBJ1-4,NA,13,CASSDRRNEKLFF,TGTGCCAGCAGTGATCGGCGTAATGAAAAACTGTTTTTT
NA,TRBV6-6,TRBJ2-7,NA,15,CASSYWDVGSYEQYF,TGTGCCAGCAGTTACTGGGACGTGGGGTCCTACGAGCAGTACTTC
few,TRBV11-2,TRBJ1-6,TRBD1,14,CASSFGTGDSPLHF,TGTGCCAGCAGCTTTGGGACAGGCGATTCACCCCTCCACTTT
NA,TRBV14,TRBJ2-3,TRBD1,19,CASSQDRDRGPYSTDTQYF,TGTGCCAGCAGCCAAGATAGGGACAGGGGACCCTACAGCACAGATACGCAGTATTTT
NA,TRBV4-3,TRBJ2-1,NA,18,CASSQEGPRGPAYNEQFF,TGCGCCAGCAGCCAAGAAGGTCCGCGGGGGCCCGCCTACAATGAGCAGTTCTTC
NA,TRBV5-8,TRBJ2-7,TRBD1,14,CASSLGQGEDEQYF,TGTGCCAGCAGCTTAGGACAGGGGGAGGACGAGCAGTACTTC
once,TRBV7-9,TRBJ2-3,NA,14,CASSLGSSTDTQYF,TGTGCCAGCAGCTTAGGGTCTTCCACAGATACGCAGTATTTT
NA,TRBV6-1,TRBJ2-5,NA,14,CASSVGTSQETQYF,TGTGCCAGCAGTGTAGGGACAAGTCAAGAGACCCAGTACTTC
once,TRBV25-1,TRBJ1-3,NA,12,CASSAPGATIYF,TGTGCCAGCAGTGCCCCCGGCGCCACCATATATTTT
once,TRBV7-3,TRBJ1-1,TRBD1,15,CASSLWTGPYTEAFF,TGTGCCAGCAGCCTTTGGACAGGGCCGTACACTGAAGCTTTCTTT
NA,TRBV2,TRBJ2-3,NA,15,CASSETGVESDTQYF,TGTGCCAGCAGTGAGACAGGTGTAGAGTCAGATACGCAGTATTTT
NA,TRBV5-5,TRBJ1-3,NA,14,CASSSGGNGNTIYF,TGTGCCAGCAGTTCCGGGGGCAACGGAAACACCATATATTTT
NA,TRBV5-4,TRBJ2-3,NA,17,CASSLAMAGSSTDTQYF,TGTGCCAGCAGCTTGGCTATGGCGGGGTCTAGCACAGATACGCAGTATTTT
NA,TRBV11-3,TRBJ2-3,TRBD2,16,CASSSGTSGSTDTQYF,TGTGCCAGCAGCTCCGGGACTAGCGGGAGCACAGATACGCAGTATTTT
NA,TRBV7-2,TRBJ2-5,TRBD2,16,CASSLTSGGRWETQYF,TGTGCCAGCAGCCTGACTAGCGGGGGGCGGTGGGAGACCCAGTACTTC